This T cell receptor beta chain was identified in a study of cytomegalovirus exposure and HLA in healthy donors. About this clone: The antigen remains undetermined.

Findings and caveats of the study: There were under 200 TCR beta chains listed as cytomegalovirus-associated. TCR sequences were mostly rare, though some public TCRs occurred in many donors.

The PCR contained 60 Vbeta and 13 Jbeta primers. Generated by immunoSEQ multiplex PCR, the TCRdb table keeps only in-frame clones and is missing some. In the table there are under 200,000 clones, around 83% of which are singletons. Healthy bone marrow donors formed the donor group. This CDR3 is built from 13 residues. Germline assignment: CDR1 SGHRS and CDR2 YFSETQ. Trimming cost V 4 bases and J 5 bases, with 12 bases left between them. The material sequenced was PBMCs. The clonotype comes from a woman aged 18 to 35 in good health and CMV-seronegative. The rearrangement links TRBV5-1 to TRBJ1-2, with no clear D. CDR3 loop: CASSVDGDYGYTF. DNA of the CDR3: TGCGCCAGCAGCGTAGACGGGGATTATGGCTACACCTTC.